This entry lists 12 T cell receptor beta chains sequenced from one sample in a study of human T cells and chemical hapten exposure (dated by TCRdb to the early 2020s). This specimen's time point label, per the study, means: pre-sensitization, week 0. In the paper's terms, the treatment or condition label means: therapeutic diphenylcyclopropenone sensitization with weekly scalp DPC. Library generation was performed with RACE. The reads were generated on a NextSeq 500. The public reads were reprocessed in TCRdb via fastp at Q25 and MiXCR, keeping in-frame beta chains. When rows share a CDR3 protein, they turn into one entry using the most common DNA and genes. For this sample there are around 380,000 distinct CDR3 sequences; 4.5% to 7% appear just once. The top ten clones comprise about 7.7% of the sample. The sample here was whole blood, taken in connection with sensitization to the hapten diphenylcyclopropenone (DPC). These receptors were collected from a woman aged 18 to 35 with alopecia areata. Some clones in this sample may be carry-over from other donors' samples.

The rearrangement uses TRBV9 and TRBJ1-3; D is possibly TRBD1 (5 bases). V was cut by 7 bases and J by 2 bases, with 10 bases left in between. The CDR3 length is 13 residues. Germline loops: CDR1 SGDLS, CDR2 YYNGEE. CDR3 coding DNA: TGTGCCAGCGGGAAGGGACCTGGAAACACCATATATTTT. Translated: CASGKGPGNTIYF.

V gene TRBV28 combines with J gene TRBJ1-4; D may be TRBD1 (6 bases). Trimming left V 10 bases short and J 6 bases short, with 15 bases between. This CDR3 region has 13 residues. CDR1 MDHEN and CDR2 SYDVKM come from the germline V gene. CDR3 bases: TGTGCCATCCAAGGCAGGGGTTATGAAAAACTGTTTTTT. Amino acids: CAIQGRGYEKLFF.

As DNA, the CDR3 is TGTGCCAGCAGTTCCCCCCCGGCTTCCAATGAGCAGTTCTTC. Protein: CASSSPPASNEQFF. The chain couples TRBV12-3 or TRBV12-4 to TRBJ2-1; D is unclear. This CDR3 spans 14 amino acids. The V and J ends lost 4 bases and 6 bases respectively, with 13 bases between them.

The rearrangement uses TRBV20-1 and TRBJ2-5, with 10 bases that match TRBD2. Germline V lookup: CDR1 DFQATT, CDR2 SNEGSKA (reference sequence). Unmatched junction bases numbered 7, after V lost 3 bases and J lost 0 bases. The CDR3 runs to 16 residues. The CDR3 sequence: CSARRLLAGDQETQYF. The CDR3 DNA sequence: TGCAGTGCTAGGCGCCTCCTAGCGGGGGACCAAGAGACCCAGTACTTC.

J is TRBJ1-4 and V is TRBV5-1; 9 bases are shared with TRBD1. CDR3 length equals 16 residues. Germline loops: CDR1 SGHRS, CDR2 YFSETQ. V lost 4 bases and J lost 0; bases outside the gene matches: 4. CDR3 sequence (DNA): TGCGCCAGCAGCCTTGGACAGGGGACAACTAATGAAAAACTGTTTTTT. As protein: CASSLGQGTTNEKLFF.

In its sample, this clonotype was seen a few times. The chain has TRBV12-3 or TRBV12-4 and TRBJ2-7; D unresolved. There are 12 residues in the CDR3. Trimming cost V 5 bases and J 2 bases, with 7 bases left between them. CDR3 nucleotides: TGTGCCAGCAGTGCCACCCCCTACGAGCAGTACTTC. Its translation is CASSATPYEQYF.

This clonotype occurred a few times. The rearrangement joins TRBV6-2 or TRBV6-3 to TRBJ2-1; 10 bases match TRBD2. The CDR3 spans 15 residues. Germline-derived CDR1 and CDR2 are MNHEY and SVGEGT. The J segment lost 6 bases and the V segment lost 2 bases, leaving 4 bases of the junction unmatched. The CDR3 DNA follows: TGTGCCAGCAGTTACGCAAGCGGGGGGGCCAATGAGCAGTTCTTC. Translation: CASSYASGGANEQFF.

This clonotype has just one count. The chain recombines TRBV6-2 or TRBV6-3 with TRBJ2-7; 7 bases are shared with TRBD1. The CDR3 has 13 amino acids. CDR1 is MNHEY and CDR2 is SVGEGT in the germline V gene. The ends lost 7 bases at V and 7 bases at J; junction bases unmatched: 10. Here the CDR3 DNA reads TGTGCCAGCACCAAAAGCCTGACAGGGGAGCAGTACTTC. As protein: CASTKSLTGEQYF.

The chain couples TRBV5-1 to TRBJ2-5; 7 bases agree with TRBD1. Trimming took 7 bases from V and 1 from J; bases not matched to a gene: 7. CDR1 and CDR2 (germline): SGHRS, YFSETQ. CDR3 length equals 14 residues. The DNA for the CDR3 is TGCGCCAGCGCAGCCGGACAGGTCCAAGAGACCCAGTACTTC. Its translation: CASAAGQVQETQYF.

This clonotype occurred many times. This chain uses TRBV3-1 with TRBJ2-1; a possible D gene is TRBD2 (6 bases). This CDR3 comprises 15 residues. The germline gives CDR1 LGHDT, CDR2 YNNKEL (reference sequence). Trimming took 6 bases from V and 0 from J, leaving 12 bases between them. The DNA for the CDR3 is TGTGCCAGCAGTCCGGGAGTAAGCTCCTACAATGAGCAGTTCTTC. Protein: CASSPGVSSYNEQFF.

This clonotype appeared a few times. V and J are TRBV5-4 and TRBJ1-2; 12 bases match TRBD1. After removal of 5 bases from V and 8 bases from J, the junction contained 10 bases not matched to a gene. The CDR3 runs 15 residues. Germline CDR1 and CDR2: SGHNT and YYREEE (reference sequence). CDR3 loop: CASSHRDRGPGGYTF. The CDR3 DNA reads as TGTGCCAGCAGTCACCGGGACAGGGGGCCAGGCGGCTACACCTTC.

The chain has TRBV5-4 and TRBJ1-6; D not resolved. Deletions cut 5 bases from V and 0 bases from J, with 15 bases between. CDR3 length: 17 residues. Germline CDR1 is SGHNT and CDR2 is YYREEE (reference sequence). The CDR3 DNA is TGTGCCAGCAGTCGGGATTTTCACAGCTCCTATAATTCACCCCTCCACTTT. Translation gives CASSRDFHSSYNSPLHF.